This T cell receptor (beta chain) was obtained from a study of T cell repertoires in cytomegalovirus infection. Turning to the study itself: As its CMV epitopes, the study selected recently identified HLA-C-restricted and well-studied HLA-B-restricted targets. Public TCR beta signatures indicated both CMV infection and matching HLA type.

General study findings and limits: Ex vivo responses were dominated by HLA-C-restricted CMV-specific TCR beta clonotypes. CMV carriers with the relevant HLA were identified by cumulative public TCR beta family frequency.

This CDR3 is built from 13 residues. V lost 7 bases and J lost 7; bases outside the gene matches: 7. TCRdb called the reads again in MiXCR, with one record for every CDR3 protein. The table records about 890,000 distinct CDR3 sequences, around 32% of them present only once. In this sample, this clonotype turned up many times. Its matching antigen is unknown. This material consisted of cultured CD8+ T cells from PBMCs, taken from culture after CMV antigen stimulation. This TCR was recovered from a human donor in good health (CMV status not recorded). Some clones in this sample may be carry-over from other donors' samples. This rearrangement joins TRBV12-3 or TRBV12-4 to TRBJ2-1; TRBD2 matches at 7 bases. For the CDR3, the DNA is TGTGCCAGCACCCCCGGGGGAGGGAATGAGCAGTTCTTC. Protein sequence: CASTPGGGNEQFF.